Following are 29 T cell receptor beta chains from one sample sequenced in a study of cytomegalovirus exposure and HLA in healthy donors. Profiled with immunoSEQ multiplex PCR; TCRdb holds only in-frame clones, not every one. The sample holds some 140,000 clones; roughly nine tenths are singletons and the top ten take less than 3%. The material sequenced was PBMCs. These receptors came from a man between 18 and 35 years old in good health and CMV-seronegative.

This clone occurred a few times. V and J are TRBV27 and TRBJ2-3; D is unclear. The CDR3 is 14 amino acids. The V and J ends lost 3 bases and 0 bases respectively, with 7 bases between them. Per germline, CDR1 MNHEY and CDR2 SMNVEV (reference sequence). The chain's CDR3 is CASSFSVSTDTQYF. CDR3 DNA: TGTGCCAGCAGTTTCTCGGTTAGCACAGATACGCAGTATTTT.

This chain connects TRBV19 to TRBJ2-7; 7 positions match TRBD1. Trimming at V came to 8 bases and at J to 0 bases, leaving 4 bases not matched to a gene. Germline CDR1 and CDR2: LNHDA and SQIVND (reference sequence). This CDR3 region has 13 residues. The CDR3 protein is CASRRDSSYEQYF. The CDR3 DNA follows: TGTGCCAGTCGCCGGGACAGCTCCTACGAGCAGTACTTC.

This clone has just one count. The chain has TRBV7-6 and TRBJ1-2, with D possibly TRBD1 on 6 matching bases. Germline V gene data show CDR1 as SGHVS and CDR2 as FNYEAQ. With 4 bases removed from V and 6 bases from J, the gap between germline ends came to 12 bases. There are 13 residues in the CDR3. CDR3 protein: CASSYTGKDGYTF. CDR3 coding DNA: TGTGCCAGCAGCTATACAGGGAAGGATGGCTACACCTTC. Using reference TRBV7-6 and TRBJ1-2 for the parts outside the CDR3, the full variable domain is GAGVSQSPRYKVTKRGQDVALRCDPISGHVSLYWYRQALGQGPEFLTYFNYEAQQDKSGLPNDRFSAERPEGSISTLTIQRTEQRDSAMYRCASSYTGKDGYTFGSGTRLTVV.

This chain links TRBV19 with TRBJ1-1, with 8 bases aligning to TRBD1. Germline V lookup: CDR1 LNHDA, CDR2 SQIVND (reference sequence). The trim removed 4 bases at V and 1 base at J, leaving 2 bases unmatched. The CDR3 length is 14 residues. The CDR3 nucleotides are TGTGCCAGTAGTACAGGGGGCTCGAACACTGAAGCTTTCTTT. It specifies CASSTGGSNTEAFF.

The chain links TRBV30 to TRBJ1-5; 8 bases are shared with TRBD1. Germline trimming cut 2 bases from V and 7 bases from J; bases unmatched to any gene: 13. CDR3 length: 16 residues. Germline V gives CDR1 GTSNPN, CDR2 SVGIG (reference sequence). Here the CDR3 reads CAWSIFRDRRRQPQHF. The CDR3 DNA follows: TGTGCCTGGAGTATCTTCCGGGACAGGCGACGACAGCCCCAGCATTTT.

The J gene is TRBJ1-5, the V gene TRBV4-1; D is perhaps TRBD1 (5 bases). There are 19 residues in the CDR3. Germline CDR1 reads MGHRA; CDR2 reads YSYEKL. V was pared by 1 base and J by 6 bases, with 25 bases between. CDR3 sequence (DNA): TGCGCCAGCAGCCAAGGGGGAGGCAGCATTACCCTGGGGGGTCAGCCCCAGCATTTT. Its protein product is CASSQGGGSITLGGQPQHF.

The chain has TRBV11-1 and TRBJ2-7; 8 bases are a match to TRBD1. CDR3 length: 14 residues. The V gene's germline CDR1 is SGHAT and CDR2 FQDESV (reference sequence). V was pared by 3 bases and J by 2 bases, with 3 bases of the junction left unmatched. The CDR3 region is CASSLAGQAYEQYF. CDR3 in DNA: TGTGCCAGCAGCTTGGCGGGACAGGCCTACGAGCAGTACTTC.

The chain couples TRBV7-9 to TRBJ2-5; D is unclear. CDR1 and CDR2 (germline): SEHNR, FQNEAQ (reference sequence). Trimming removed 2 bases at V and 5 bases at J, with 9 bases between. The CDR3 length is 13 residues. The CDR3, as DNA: TGTGCCAGCAGCTTACGGCAGGCGGAGACCCAGTACTTC. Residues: CASSLRQAETQYF.

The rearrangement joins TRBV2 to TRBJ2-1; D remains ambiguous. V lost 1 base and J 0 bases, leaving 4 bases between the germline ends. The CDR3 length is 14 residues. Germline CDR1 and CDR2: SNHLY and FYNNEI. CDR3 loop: CASSEDISYNEQFF. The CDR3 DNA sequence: TGTGCCAGCAGTGAAGACATCTCCTACAATGAGCAGTTCTTC.

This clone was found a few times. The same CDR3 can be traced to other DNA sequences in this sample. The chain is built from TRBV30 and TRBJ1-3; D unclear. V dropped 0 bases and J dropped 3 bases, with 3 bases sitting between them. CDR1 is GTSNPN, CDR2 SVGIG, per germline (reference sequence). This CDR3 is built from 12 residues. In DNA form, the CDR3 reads TGTGCCTGGAGTGTACTTGGAAACACCATATATTTT. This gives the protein CAWSVLGNTIYF.

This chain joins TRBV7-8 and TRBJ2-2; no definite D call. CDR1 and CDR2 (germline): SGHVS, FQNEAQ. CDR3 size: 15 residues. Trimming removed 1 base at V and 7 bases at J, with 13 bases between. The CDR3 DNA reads TGTGCCAGCAGCTTAGGGTCAGCTCCGGGCGGGGAGCTGTTTTTT. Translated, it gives CASSLGSAPGGELFF.

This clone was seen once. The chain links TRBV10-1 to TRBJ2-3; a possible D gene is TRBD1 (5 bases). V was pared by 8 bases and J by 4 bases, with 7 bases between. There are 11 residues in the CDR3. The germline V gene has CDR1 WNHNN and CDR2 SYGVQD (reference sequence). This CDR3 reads CASQGADTQYF. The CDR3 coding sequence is TGCGCCAGCCAGGGTGCAGATACGCAGTATTTT.

CDR3 sequence (DNA): TGTGCCACAACAGCAGAAGAGAACTACGAGCAGTACTTC. The encoded protein is CATTAEENYEQYF. V usage is TRBV7-9 and J usage is TRBJ2-7, with no clear D. The CDR3 loop spans 13 amino acids. Trimming left V 10 bases short and J 3 bases short, with 16 bases between. Germline V lookup: CDR1 SEHNR, CDR2 FQNEAQ (reference sequence).

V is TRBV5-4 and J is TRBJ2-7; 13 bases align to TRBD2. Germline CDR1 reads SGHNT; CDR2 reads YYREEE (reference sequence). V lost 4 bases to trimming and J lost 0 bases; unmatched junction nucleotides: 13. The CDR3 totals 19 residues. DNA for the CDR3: TGTGCCAGCAGCCCGGTGGGACTAGCGGGATTCGGGAGCTCCTACGAGCAGTACTTC. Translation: CASSPVGLAGFGSSYEQYF.

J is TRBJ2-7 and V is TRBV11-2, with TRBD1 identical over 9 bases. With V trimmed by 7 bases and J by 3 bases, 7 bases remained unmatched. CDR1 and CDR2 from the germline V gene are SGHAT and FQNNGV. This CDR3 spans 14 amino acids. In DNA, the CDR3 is TGTGCCAGCACCTCCGGGACAGGGTTCTACGAGCAGTACTTC. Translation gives CASTSGTGFYEQYF.

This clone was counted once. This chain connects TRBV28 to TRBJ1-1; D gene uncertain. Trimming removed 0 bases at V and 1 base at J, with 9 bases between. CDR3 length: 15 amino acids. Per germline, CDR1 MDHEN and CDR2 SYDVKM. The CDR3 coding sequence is TGTGCCAGCAGTTTATGGATGGGCCGGAACACTGAAGCTTTCTTT. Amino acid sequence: CASSLWMGRNTEAFF. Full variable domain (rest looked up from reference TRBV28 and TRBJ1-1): DVKVTQSSRYLVKRTGEKVFLECVQDMDHENMFWYRQDPGLGLRLIYFSYDVKMKEKGDIPEGYSVSREKKERFSLILESASTNQTSMYLCASSLWMGRNTEAFFGQGTRLTVV.

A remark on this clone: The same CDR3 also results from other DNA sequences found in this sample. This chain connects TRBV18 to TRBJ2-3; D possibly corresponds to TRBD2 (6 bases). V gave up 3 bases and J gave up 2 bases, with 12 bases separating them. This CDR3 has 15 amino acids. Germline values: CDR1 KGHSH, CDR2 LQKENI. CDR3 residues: CASSPLGDSTDTQYF. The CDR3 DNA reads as TGTGCCAGCTCACCTCTGGGGGACTCCACAGATACGCAGTATTTT.

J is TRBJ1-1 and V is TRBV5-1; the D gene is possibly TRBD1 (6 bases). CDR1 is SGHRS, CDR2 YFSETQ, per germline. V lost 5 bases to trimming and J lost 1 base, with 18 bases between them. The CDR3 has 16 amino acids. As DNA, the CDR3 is TGCGCCAGCAGGGGACAAGGGGCCGACTCGAACACTGAAGCTTTCTTT. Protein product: CASRGQGADSNTEAFF.

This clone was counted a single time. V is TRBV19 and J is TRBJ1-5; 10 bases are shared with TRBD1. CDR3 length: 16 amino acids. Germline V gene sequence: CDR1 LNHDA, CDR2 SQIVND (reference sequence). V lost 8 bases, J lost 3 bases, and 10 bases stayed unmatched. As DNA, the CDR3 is TGTGCCAGTGGAGTCCCGGGACAGGGGTACAATCAGCCCCAGCATTTT. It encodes CASGVPGQGYNQPQHF.

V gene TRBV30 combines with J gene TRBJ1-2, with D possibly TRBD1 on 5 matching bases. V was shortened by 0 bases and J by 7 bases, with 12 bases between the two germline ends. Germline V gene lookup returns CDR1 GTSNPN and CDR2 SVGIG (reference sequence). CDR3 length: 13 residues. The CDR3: CAWSVAQGGGYTF. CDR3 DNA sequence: TGTGCCTGGAGTGTAGCGCAGGGCGGTGGCTACACCTTC. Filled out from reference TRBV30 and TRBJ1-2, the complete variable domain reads SQTIHQWPATLVQPVGSPLSLECTVEGTSNPNLYWYRQAAGRGLQLLFYSVGIGQISSEVPQNLSASRPQDRQFILSSKKLLLSDSGFYLCAWSVAQGGGYTFGSGTRLTVV.

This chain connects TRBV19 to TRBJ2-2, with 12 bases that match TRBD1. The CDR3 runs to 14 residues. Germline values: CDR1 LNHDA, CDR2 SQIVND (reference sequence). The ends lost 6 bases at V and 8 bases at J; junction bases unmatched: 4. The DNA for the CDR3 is TGTGCCAGTAGGGGGACAGGGGGCGGTGGGGAGCTGTTTTTT. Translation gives CASRGTGGGGELFF.

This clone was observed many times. CDR3 bases: TGCGCCAGCAGCCCCTACGGACAGGCGACCATATATTTT. Protein sequence: CASSPYGQATIYF. This chain links TRBV5-1 with TRBJ1-3, with TRBD1 matching 7 bases. The J segment lost 10 bases and the V segment lost 4 bases, leaving 8 bases of the junction unmatched. This CDR3 has 13 amino acids. Germline V lookup: CDR1 SGHRS, CDR2 YFSETQ.

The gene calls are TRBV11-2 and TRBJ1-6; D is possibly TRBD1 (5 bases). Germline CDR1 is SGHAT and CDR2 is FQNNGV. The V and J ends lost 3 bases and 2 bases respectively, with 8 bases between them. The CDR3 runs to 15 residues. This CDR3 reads CASSLEGPYNSPLHF. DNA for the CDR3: TGTGCCAGCAGCTTGGAGGGGCCCTATAATTCACCCCTCCACTTT.

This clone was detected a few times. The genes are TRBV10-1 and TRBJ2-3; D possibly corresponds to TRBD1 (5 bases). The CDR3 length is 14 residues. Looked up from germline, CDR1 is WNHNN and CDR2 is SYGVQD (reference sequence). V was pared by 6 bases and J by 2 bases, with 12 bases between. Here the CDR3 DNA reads TGCGCCAGCAGAGGGGATTCCTTCACAGATACGCAGTATTTT. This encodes CASRGDSFTDTQYF.

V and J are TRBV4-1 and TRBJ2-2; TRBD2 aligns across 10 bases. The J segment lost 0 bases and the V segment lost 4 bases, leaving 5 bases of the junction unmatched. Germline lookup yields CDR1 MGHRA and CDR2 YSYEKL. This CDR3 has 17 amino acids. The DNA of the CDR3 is TGCGCCAGCAGCCTTCCTAGCGGGAGCACGAACACCGGGGAGCTGTTTTTT. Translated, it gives CASSLPSGSTNTGELFF.

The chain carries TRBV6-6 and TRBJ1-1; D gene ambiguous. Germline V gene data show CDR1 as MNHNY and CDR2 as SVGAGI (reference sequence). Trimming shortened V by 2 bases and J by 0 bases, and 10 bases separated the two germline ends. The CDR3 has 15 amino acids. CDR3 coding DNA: TGTGCCAGCAGTTACGGCAGAACCATGAACACTGAAGCTTTCTTT. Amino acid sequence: CASSYGRTMNTEAFF.

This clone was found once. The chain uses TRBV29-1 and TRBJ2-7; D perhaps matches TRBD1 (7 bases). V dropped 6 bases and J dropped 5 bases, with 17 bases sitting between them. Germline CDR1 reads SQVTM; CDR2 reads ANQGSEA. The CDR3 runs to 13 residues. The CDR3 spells CSVRKPGGNEQYF. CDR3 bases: TGCAGCGTCCGTAAGCCAGGGGGGAACGAGCAGTACTTC.

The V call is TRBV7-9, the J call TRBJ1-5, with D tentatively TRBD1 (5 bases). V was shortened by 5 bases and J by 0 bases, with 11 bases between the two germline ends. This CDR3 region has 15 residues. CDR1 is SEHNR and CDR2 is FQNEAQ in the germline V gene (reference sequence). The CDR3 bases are TGTGCCAGCAGCCAAACAGGAAATAGCAATCAGCCCCAGCATTTT. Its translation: CASSQTGNSNQPQHF.

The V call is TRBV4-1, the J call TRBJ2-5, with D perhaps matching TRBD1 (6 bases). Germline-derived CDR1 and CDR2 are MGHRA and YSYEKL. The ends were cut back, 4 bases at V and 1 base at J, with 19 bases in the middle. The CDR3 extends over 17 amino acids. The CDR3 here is CASSPLILLGAQETQYF. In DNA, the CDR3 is TGCGCCAGCAGCCCTCTAATCCTATTGGGGGCCCAAGAGACCCAGTACTTC.